This is a list of T cell receptor beta chains from one sample in a study of long-term antiretroviral therapy in people with HIV. Generated by immunoSEQ multiplex PCR, the TCRdb table keeps only in-frame clones and is missing some. Of approximately 6,500 clones in the sample, 65% to 75% are singletons; the top ten hold 15% to 20%. This sample comprised unsorted PBMCs, obtained about 0.9 years before starting antiretroviral therapy. These receptors came from a man aged 35 to 55 with HIV. Each CDR3 is given with its conserved first and last residue. The order of the fields is CDR3 DNA, CDR3 protein, D gene, V gene, J gene, clone size. D genes are given only for firm matches. Rows may omit the clone size; those that give it use once, few, many or a size class.

TGTGCCAGTACCCTGGACAGGGTAAACTATGGCTACACCTTC	CASTLDRVNYGYTF	TRBD1	TRBV19	TRBJ1-2	.
TGTGCCAGCAGCTTAGGAGTGTCCACCGGGGAGCTGTTTTTT	CASSLGVSTGELFF	.	TRBV11-2	TRBJ2-2	.
TGTGCCAGCAGCTTAGATGGTACTAATTCACCCCTCCACTTT	CASSLDGTNSPLHF	.	TRBV11-3	TRBJ1-6	.
TGTGCCAGCAGCCCCCAGGGGGACAATCAGCCCCAGCATTTT	CASSPQGDNQPQHF	TRBD1	TRBV9	TRBJ1-5	few
TGCGCCAGCAGCCAAGGTTCAGGGGGGGGCTACGAGCAGTACTTC	CASSQGSGGGYEQYF	.	TRBV4-3	TRBJ2-7	.
TGTGCCTGGAGCGTCGGGACGGGTAGCTCCTACGAGCAGTACTTC	CAWSVGTGSSYEQYF	.	TRBV30	TRBJ2-7	.
TGTGCCTGGAGTAATAGCAAGGCCGGGGAGCTGTTTTTT	CAWSNSKAGELFF	.	TRBV30	TRBJ2-2	.
TGTGCCATCAGTGAGGAGGCAGGGTCCTTCTCTGGAAACACCATATATTTT	CAISEEAGSFSGNTIYF	.	TRBV10-3	TRBJ1-3	.
TGTGCCACAGGACTGACCTACAATGAGCAGTTCTTC	CATGLTYNEQFF	.	TRBV19	TRBJ2-1	.
TGTGCCAGCAGCTTAGCATGGAGTAGCACAGATACGCAGTATTTT	CASSLAWSSTDTQYF	.	TRBV7-9	TRBJ2-3	.
TGTGCCAGCAGCCAAGAAACGGCAACTAATGAAAAACTGTTTTTT	CASSQETATNEKLFF	.	TRBV14	TRBJ1-4	large
TGTGCCAGCAGCCCAGGACTAGCGGCCTACGAGCAGTACTTC	CASSPGLAAYEQYF	TRBD2	TRBV13	TRBJ2-7	.
TGTGCCAGCAGTGACGATCCGGGACAGGGGGCAGAGACCCAGTACTTC	CASSDDPGQGAETQYF	TRBD1	TRBV25-1	TRBJ2-5	.
TGTGCCATCAGTGAGTCGGAGGGTTCAGATACGCAGTATTTT	CAISESEGSDTQYF	.	TRBV10-3	TRBJ2-3	.
TGTGCCAGCAGTTACGGGGGGTTTCATGGCTACACCTTC	CASSYGGFHGYTF	.	TRBV6-5	TRBJ1-2	.
TGTGCCAGCAGTTACGGGACAGGAAACTACGAGCAGTACTTC	CASSYGTGNYEQYF	TRBD1	TRBV6-5	TRBJ2-7	.
TGTGCCAGCAGTTACTCAGGGGTGGGAGATACGCAGTATTTT	CASSYSGVGDTQYF	.	TRBV6-5	TRBJ2-3	.
TGCGCCAGCAGCTTGGAGCCGACCCGGGGGACAGATACGCAGTATTTT	CASSLEPTRGTDTQYF	.	TRBV5-1	TRBJ2-3	.
TGTGCCTGGAGTGCCAGGACTAGCAGGGATGAGCAGTTCTTC	CAWSARTSRDEQFF	TRBD2	TRBV30	TRBJ2-1	once
TGTGCCAGCAGTTTATCGGGCTCCTACAATGAGCAGTTCTTC	CASSLSGSYNEQFF	.	TRBV13	TRBJ2-1	.
TGTGCCAGCACCGCGAAGACAGGGGGCGATGGCTACACCTTC	CASTAKTGGDGYTF	TRBD1	TRBV28	TRBJ1-2	few
TGTGCCAGCAGTGAGGGGATCTACGAGCAGTACTTC	CASSEGIYEQYF	.	TRBV2	TRBJ2-7	.
TGTGCCAGCAGCTTAGGACTAGCGGGGGGGCAAGATACGCAGTATTTT	CASSLGLAGGQDTQYF	TRBD2	TRBV7-3	TRBJ2-3	.
TGTGCCTCAGGAAACGGGGGGGCGAACGAGCAGTACTTC	CASGNGGANEQYF	TRBD2	TRBV19	TRBJ2-7	once
TGTGCCAGCAGCTCGGGACAGTCCTCCTACGAGCAGTACTTC	CASSSGQSSYEQYF	.	TRBV21-1	TRBJ2-7	.
TGTGCCACCAGCGTGGGACTGAATTATGGCTACACCTTC	CATSVGLNYGYTF	.	TRBV15	TRBJ1-2	.
TGTGCCTGGGACAGGGGGCTGGGCACTGAAGCTTTCTTT	CAWDRGLGTEAFF	TRBD1	TRBV30	TRBJ1-1	once
TGTGCCAGCACCCGGGCCCAGAACACTGAAGCTTTCTTT	CASTRAQNTEAFF	.	TRBV25-1	TRBJ1-1	.
TGTGCCAGCAGCTTTGGGACTCCGCCAGATACGCAGTATTTT	CASSFGTPPDTQYF	.	TRBV7-3	TRBJ2-3	.
TGTGCCAGCAGTTTAGACCGGACAGTCGGCTACACCTTC	CASSLDRTVGYTF	.	TRBV27	TRBJ1-2	once
TGTGCCTGGAATGGACAGATGAACACTGAAGCTTTCTTT	CAWNGQMNTEAFF	.	TRBV30	TRBJ1-1	.
TGTGCCAGCAGTAATACAGGGAACACTGAAGCTTTCTTT	CASSNTGNTEAFF	.	TRBV2	TRBJ1-1	.
TGTGCCAGCAGTTTATCGTCCGGGACAGGATACGAGCAGTACTTC	CASSLSSGTGYEQYF	TRBD1	TRBV27	TRBJ2-7	.
TGTGCCAGCAGTGGCGAGGGACCCGATAATTCACCCCTCCACTTT	CASSGEGPDNSPLHF	.	TRBV7-9	TRBJ1-6	.
TGTGCCAGCTCCTATCGGGGCTCCGGGGCCAACGTCCTGACTTTC	CASSYRGSGANVLTF	.	TRBV27	TRBJ2-6	.
TGTGCCAGCAGTTCCCTTCGGGATTCACCCCTCCACTTT	CASSSLRDSPLHF	.	TRBV27	TRBJ1-6	once
TGCGCCAGCAGCGTTCCTCCCACAGATACGCAGTATTTT	CASSVPPTDTQYF	.	TRBV5-1	TRBJ2-3	.
TGTGCCAGCAAGGATCGCAGGGGCAACACTGAAGCTTTCTTT	CASKDRRGNTEAFF	.	TRBV7-8	TRBJ1-1	.
TGTGCTAGTGGTTTGGGAGTAGCGGGGTACACAGATACGCAGTATTTT	CASGLGVAGYTDTQYF	TRBD2	TRBV12-5	TRBJ2-3	.
TGTGCCAGCAGCCAAAGGGTTTCACCCCTCCACTTT	CASSQRVSPLHF	.	TRBV2	TRBJ1-6	few
TGTGCCAGCAGCCACCTTACAACCCCAAGTCAGGGGGCGTCCGGGGAGCTGTTTTTT	CASSHLTTPSQGASGELFF	TRBD1	TRBV9	TRBJ2-2	.
TGTGCCACCAGCTTTTTGTTAGGTACTAGCACAGATACGCAGTATTTT	CATSFLLGTSTDTQYF	.	TRBV15	TRBJ2-3	.
TGTGCCAGCAGTGAAACCCTAGGGAGGGAGCCCCAGCATTTT	CASSETLGREPQHF	.	TRBV6-1	TRBJ1-5	.
TGTGCCAGCAGCTTAGCGGGGAAGTCACCCCTCCACTTT	CASSLAGKSPLHF	.	TRBV7-9	TRBJ1-6	.
TGTGCCACCAGCAGAAACCAGGATCAGCCCCAGCATTTT	CATSRNQDQPQHF	.	TRBV15	TRBJ1-5	.
TGCGCCAGCAGCCAAGATCCGAGCTCCTACAATGAGCAGTTCTTC	CASSQDPSSYNEQFF	.	TRBV4-3	TRBJ2-1	.
TGTGCCAGCAGTGGGGGACTCTCTGGAAACACCATATATTTT	CASSGGLSGNTIYF	.	TRBV2	TRBJ1-3	.
TGTGCCAGCAGCTTAGGACAGGGAACCAGCTACGAGCAGTACTTC	CASSLGQGTSYEQYF	TRBD1	TRBV11-3	TRBJ2-7	few
TGTGCCAGCAGCACGGACCGGGACAGCACTATCAATGAGCAGTTCTTC	CASSTDRDSTINEQFF	TRBD1	TRBV9	TRBJ2-1	.
TGCGCCAGCAGCTGGTCCGGGACAGGGGCCTACGAGCAGTACTTC	CASSWSGTGAYEQYF	TRBD1	TRBV5-1	TRBJ2-7	.
TGTGCCAGCAGCACCGGACACAACACTGAAGCTTTCTTT	CASSTGHNTEAFF	.	TRBV6-5	TRBJ1-1	few
TGTGCCATCGGGGAAGGAGGGGTCGGAAACACCATATATTTT	CAIGEGGVGNTIYF	.	TRBV10-3	TRBJ1-3	.
TGCAGCGTTGAGGGGGCAGGGAGCTCCTACGAGCAGTACTTC	CSVEGAGSSYEQYF	.	TRBV29-1	TRBJ2-7	.
TGTGCCAGCAGCGTAGACCGGGACAATGAGCAGTTCTTC	CASSVDRDNEQFF	.	TRBV9	TRBJ2-1	once
TGTGCCTGGAGTCCAGGGAAGGCTGGAAACACCATATATTTT	CAWSPGKAGNTIYF	.	TRBV30	TRBJ1-3	.
TGTGCCAGCAGCTTAGTCCGGGACAGGATTCGACTGTTTTTT	CASSLVRDRIRLFF	TRBD1	TRBV11-3	TRBJ1-4	once
TGTGCCAGCAGCAGCCCTAGGGGGACTGAAGCTTTCTTT	CASSSPRGTEAFF	.	TRBV5-6	TRBJ1-1	.
TGTGCCAGCAGTCCCACTCCAGGCTACGAGCAGTACTTC	CASSPTPGYEQYF	.	TRBV28	TRBJ2-7	few
TGTGCCAGTAGTATAGAGCCCAGGGCCGGCGAGCAGTACTTC	CASSIEPRAGEQYF	.	TRBV19	TRBJ2-7	.